This is a list of T cell receptor beta chains from one sample in a study of beta chain features in type 1 diabetes. Assay: immunoSEQ multiplex PCR; the TCRdb copy retains only in-frame clones and omits some. The sample has around 280,000 clones; 15% are singletons. The sample taken for sequencing was naive CD4+ T cells from blood. The receptors were sampled from a man between 18 and 35 years old with type 1 diabetes. CDR3s include the opening cysteine and the closing phenylalanine or tryptophan. A D gene is named only where the DNA matches it firmly. Some rows mark clone size as missing; the rest say once, few, many or name a class of expanded clone.

v_gene,abundance,j_gene,d_gene,CDR3aa,CDR3nt
TRBV27,-,TRBJ2-5,-,CASSLRSSQETQYF,TGTGCCAGCAGTTTAAGGTCTAGCCAAGAGACCCAGTACTTC
TRBV28,few,TRBJ2-3,TRBD2,CASSTSGGATDTQYF,TGTGCCAGCAGCACTAGCGGGGGGGCCACAGATACGCAGTATTTT
TRBV27,-,TRBJ1-2,-,CASSPRLGSYNYGYTF,TGTGCCAGCAGTCCTAGATTAGGGAGTTACAACTATGGCTACACCTTC
TRBV28,-,TRBJ2-7,-,CASRVIARARGEQYF,TGTGCCAGCAGGGTTATAGCGCGTGCCCGGGGCGAGCAGTACTTC
TRBV5-8,-,TRBJ1-2,-,CASSLRGRAYTF,TGTGCCAGCAGTTTGCGTGGCAGGGCCTACACCTTC
TRBV18,-,TRBJ1-2,-,CASSHDQVAIYGYTF,TGTGCCAGCTCCCACGACCAGGTGGCGATTTACGGCTACACCTTC
TRBV28,-,TRBJ1-5,TRBD1,CASRTGQGIEQPQHF,TGTGCCAGTCGGACAGGGCAAGGAATAGAACAGCCCCAGCATTTT
TRBV21-1,few,TRBJ1-5,-,CASSGRETDQPQHF,TGTGCCAGCAGCGGACGGGAGACGGATCAGCCCCAGCATTTT
TRBV11-2,few,TRBJ2-3,-,CASRNGAAFFLPDTQYF,TGTGCCAGCAGAAATGGGGCGGCGTTTTTCCTTCCAGATACGCAGTATTTT
TRBV6-5,few,TRBJ2-7,TRBD1,CASSSGTGSYEQYF,TGTGCCAGCAGTTCCGGGACAGGGTCCTACGAGCAGTACTTC
TRBV9,-,TRBJ2-2,-,CASSVFAGYTGELFF,TGTGCCAGCAGCGTCTTTGCGGGGTACACCGGGGAGCTGTTTTTT
TRBV30,few,TRBJ1-2,-,CAWSPMAQPYGYTF,TGTGCCTGGAGTCCCATGGCACAGCCCTATGGCTACACCTTC
TRBV6-5,-,TRBJ1-1,-,CASSYDGYADTEAFF,TGTGCCAGCAGTTACGACGGGTATGCGGACACTGAAGCTTTCTTT
TRBV11-2,-,TRBJ1-4,TRBD1,CASSPDRAAYEKLFF,TGTGCCAGCAGCCCCGACAGGGCGGCGTACGAAAAACTGTTTTTT
TRBV6-5,few,TRBJ2-1,TRBD2,CASSTGRTSGNEQFF,TGTGCCAGCAGCACCGGCCGGACTAGCGGCAATGAGCAGTTCTTC
TRBV5-1,-,TRBJ2-1,TRBD2,CASSLGTSGGAGMKNEQFF,TGCGCCAGCAGCTTGGGGACTAGCGGGGGGGCCGGTATGAAGAATGAGCAGTTCTTC
TRBV28,few,TRBJ2-7,TRBD1,CASIQGDRVNEQYF,TGTGCCAGCATTCAAGGGGACAGGGTAAACGAGCAGTACTTC
TRBV5-1,-,TRBJ1-4,-,CASSFSGADEKLFF,TGCGCCAGCAGCTTTTCAGGGGCGGATGAAAAACTGTTTTTT
TRBV6-4,-,TRBJ1-2,-,CASSQDSSRNYGYTF,TGTGCCAGCAGCCAAGACAGTTCACGTAACTATGGCTACACCTTC
TRBV5-4,-,TRBJ2-1,-,CASSLEWERYNEQFF,TGTGCCAGCAGCTTGGAGTGGGAGAGGTACAATGAGCAGTTCTTC
TRBV9,-,TRBJ2-1,-,CASSRYVSNEQFF,TGTGCCAGCAGCCGCTACGTCTCCAATGAGCAGTTCTTC
TRBV11-2,few,TRBJ1-2,-,CASSLDEGRTNYGYTF,TGTGCCAGCAGCTTAGACGAGGGCCGGACTAACTATGGCTACACCTTC
TRBV7-9,-,TRBJ2-1,TRBD1,CASSSGQGGSYNEQFF,TGTGCCAGCAGCTCGGGACAGGGAGGATCCTACAATGAGCAGTTCTTC
TRBV9,few,TRBJ2-2,-,CASSVRGADTGELFF,TGTGCCAGCAGCGTCCGGGGGGCCGACACCGGGGAGCTGTTTTTT
TRBV7-2,-,TRBJ2-2,-,CASRRLNTGELFF,TGTGCCAGCAGGAGACTGAACACCGGGGAGCTGTTTTTT
TRBV20-1,-,TRBJ2-5,-,CSALSQETQYF,TGCAGTGCTCTGTCTCAAGAGACCCAGTACTTC
TRBV2,-,TRBJ1-1,-,CASSDKLSTEAFF,TGTGCCAGCAGTGATAAGTTGAGCACTGAAGCTTTCTTT
TRBV5-6,few,TRBJ1-6,-,CASPNTGWDSPLHF,TGTGCCAGCCCCAACACAGGGTGGGATTCACCCCTCCACTTT
TRBV27,-,TRBJ1-5,TRBD1,CASSLRQGRPQHF,TGTGCCAGCAGTTTAAGACAGGGGCGGCCCCAGCATTTT
TRBV5-1,-,TRBJ2-7,-,CASSWVGGAYEQYF,TGCGCCAGCAGCTGGGTAGGGGGGGCCTACGAGCAGTACTTC
TRBV23-1,-,TRBJ2-7,-,CASSPPRGEQYF,TGCGCCAGCAGCCCGCCCAGGGGCGAGCAGTACTTC
TRBV9,few,TRBJ2-5,TRBD2,CASSSKTSGIGTQYF,TGTGCCAGCAGCAGTAAGACTAGCGGTATCGGGACCCAGTACTTC
TRBV25-1,-,TRBJ1-1,-,CASSDVSGGAFF,TGTGCCAGCAGTGACGTATCGGGGGGAGCTTTCTTT
TRBV10-3,few,TRBJ2-1,TRBD2,CAIEAPSGWTFF,TGTGCCATCGAGGCCCCTAGCGGGTGGACGTTCTTC
TRBV9,-,TRBJ2-5,-,CASSVSTGLETQYF,TGTGCCAGCAGCGTATCAACAGGTTTAGAGACCCAGTACTTC
TRBV28,few,TRBJ2-3,TRBD1,CASTRRRATGRRTDTQYF,TGTGCCAGCACCCGACGTCGTGCGACAGGGCGGAGGACAGATACGCAGTATTTT
TRBV7-2,few,TRBJ2-7,-,CASSLGGRDYEQYF,TGTGCCAGCAGCCTGGGAGGCAGAGACTACGAGCAGTACTTC
TRBV19,-,TRBJ2-7,-,CASSIRDYEQYF,TGTGCCAGTAGTATCAGGGACTACGAGCAGTACTTC
TRBV5-1,-,TRBJ1-2,-,CASSSGLVSGAGYTF,TGCGCCAGCAGCTCAGGACTTGTTTCAGGGGCTGGCTACACCTTC
TRBV14,few,TRBJ2-5,-,CASSLTGSETQYF,TGTGCCAGCAGCCTCACAGGGAGCGAGACCCAGTACTTC
TRBV11-2,few,TRBJ2-5,-,CASSTPASPGTQYF,TGTGCCAGCAGTACCCCCGCTAGCCCGGGGACCCAGTACTTC
TRBV6-6,-,TRBJ2-1,-,CASSKDSYNEQFF,TGTGCCAGCAGTAAGGACAGCTACAATGAGCAGTTCTTC
TRBV18,-,TRBJ1-2,TRBD1,CASSPGTGEAGYTF,TGTGCCAGCTCCCCTGGGACAGGGGAGGCCGGCTACACCTTC